Listed below are T cell receptor beta chains from one sample, sequenced in a study of beta chain features in type 1 diabetes. Libraries were prepared by immunoSEQ multiplex PCR; TCRdb keeps only in-frame clonotypes and omits some of them. Of roughly 730,000 clones listed, 13% are singletons. Input material: naive CD4+ T cells from blood. The receptors derive from a man between 18 and 35 years old with type 1 diabetes. The CDR3 runs from the conserved cysteine through the conserved F or W. Each record gives: CDR3 DNA, CDR3 protein, J gene, D gene, V gene, clone size. D genes are given only for firm matches. Size values are once, few and many counts, or a class for expanded clones, and some rows have none.

DNA: TGCGCCAGCAGCTTCGGGACGCTAGCCGAGACCCAGTACTTC
CDR3: CASSFGTLAETQYF
J: TRBJ2-5
D: NA
V: TRBV5-1
size: NA

DNA: TGTGCCAGCAGCTTACAGGGGGTTCGTACAGATACGCAGTATTTT
CDR3: CASSLQGVRTDTQYF
J: TRBJ2-3
D: TRBD1
V: TRBV7-9
size: few

DNA: TGTGCCAGAAGACTAGCTGGAGGCGATGAGCAGTTCTTC
CDR3: CARRLAGGDEQFF
J: TRBJ2-1
D: TRBD2
V: TRBV2
size: few

DNA: TGTGCCAGCACCACACCGGGGGCGATTTCACCCCTCCACTTT
CDR3: CASTTPGAISPLHF
J: TRBJ1-6
D: NA
V: TRBV28
size: NA

DNA: TGTGCCTGGAGGACAGGGGATGGCTACACCTTC
CDR3: CAWRTGDGYTF
J: TRBJ1-2
D: TRBD1
V: TRBV30
size: few

DNA: TGCGCCAGCAAAAGTACCTCTAGCACAGATACGCAGTATTTT
CDR3: CASKSTSSTDTQYF
J: TRBJ2-3
D: NA
V: TRBV10-1
size: few

DNA: TGCAGCGTTGAAGATCAGGGAACGGGTACTGAAGCTTTCTTT
CDR3: CSVEDQGTGTEAFF
J: TRBJ1-1
D: NA
V: TRBV29-1
size: NA

DNA: TGTGCTAGTGGTTTGGGAACCCAGGGCGGGCCGGATACGCAGTATTTT
CDR3: CASGLGTQGGPDTQYF
J: TRBJ2-3
D: NA
V: TRBV12-5
size: NA

DNA: TGTGCCAGCAGCTTGGGGGCTGGGGCCAACGTCCTGACTTTC
CDR3: CASSLGAGANVLTF
J: TRBJ2-6
D: NA
V: TRBV7-2
size: NA

DNA: TGCGCCAGCAGCTTGGAACCCCTCGGCACAGATACGCAGTATTTT
CDR3: CASSLEPLGTDTQYF
J: TRBJ2-3
D: NA
V: TRBV5-1
size: NA

DNA: TGCAGCGTTGAAGGAGGGACAGCGAAATATGGCTACACCTTC
CDR3: CSVEGGTAKYGYTF
J: TRBJ1-2
D: TRBD1
V: TRBV29-1
size: few

DNA: TGTGCCAGCAGCCGCCTGGGGGTCTCCACAGATACGCAGTATTTT
CDR3: CASSRLGVSTDTQYF
J: TRBJ2-3
D: NA
V: TRBV2
size: few

DNA: TGCAGCGTTGGTACAGGGGAAAGGAGCTACACCTTC
CDR3: CSVGTGERSYTF
J: TRBJ1-2
D: TRBD1
V: TRBV29-1
size: few

DNA: TGTGCCAGCTCATTCAGGGATAACTATGGCTACACCTTC
CDR3: CASSFRDNYGYTF
J: TRBJ1-2
D: NA
V: TRBV18
size: NA

DNA: TGTGCCTGGAGTGTACGAGGGGCCGGCACCGGGGAGCTGTTTTTT
CDR3: CAWSVRGAGTGELFF
J: TRBJ2-2
D: NA
V: TRBV30
size: NA

DNA: TGTGCCACCAGCGGTCAGGGGGCGGTAACAACTAATGAAAAACTGTTTTTT
CDR3: CATSGQGAVTTNEKLFF
J: TRBJ1-4
D: TRBD1
V: TRBV15
size: NA

DNA: TGTGCCAGCAGCTCGGGACTAGCGGTCACCGGGGAGCTGTTTTTT
CDR3: CASSSGLAVTGELFF
J: TRBJ2-2
D: TRBD2
V: TRBV5-6
size: few

DNA: TGTGCCAGCAGACCTCCAGGGGAACAGCCCCAGCATTTT
CDR3: CASRPPGEQPQHF
J: TRBJ1-5
D: NA
V: TRBV6-6
size: few

DNA: TGCAGCGTCTCCCCCCCAGCCGCAGATACGCAGTATTTT
CDR3: CSVSPPAADTQYF
J: TRBJ2-3
D: NA
V: TRBV29-1
size: NA

DNA: TGTGCCAGCTCACGAAACAGCCTTAATGAAAAACTGTTTTTT
CDR3: CASSRNSLNEKLFF
J: TRBJ1-4
D: NA
V: TRBV18
size: NA

DNA: TGTGCCAACGGGGGGACGGACTATGGCTACACCTTC
CDR3: CANGGTDYGYTF
J: TRBJ1-2
D: NA
V: TRBV2
size: NA

DNA: TGTGCCAGCACCAATAGGGGTGATCAGCCCCAGCATTTT
CDR3: CASTNRGDQPQHF
J: TRBJ1-5
D: NA
V: TRBV7-9
size: NA

DNA: TGTGCCAGCAATTCCGGGACTGACACCGGGGAGCTGTTTTTT
CDR3: CASNSGTDTGELFF
J: TRBJ2-2
D: NA
V: TRBV27
size: NA

DNA: TGCGCCAGCAGCCGAGGCGGGACGTCTGGGGAGCTGTTTTTT
CDR3: CASSRGGTSGELFF
J: TRBJ2-2
D: NA
V: TRBV5-1
size: few

DNA: TGCAGCGGGACAGGAGGTGAAAAACTGTTTTTT
CDR3: CSGTGGEKLFF
J: TRBJ1-4
D: TRBD1
V: TRBV29-1
size: few

DNA: TGTGCCTGGAGTTTGGTCAGCAATCAGCCCCAGCATTTT
CDR3: CAWSLVSNQPQHF
J: TRBJ1-5
D: NA
V: TRBV30
size: NA

DNA: TGTGCCAGCAGTCACCAGCCGGCCTACGAGCAGTACTTC
CDR3: CASSHQPAYEQYF
J: TRBJ2-7
D: NA
V: TRBV6-5
size: NA